Sequencing of this T cell receptor (beta chain) was carried out in a study of metastatic and nonmetastatic thyroid tumors. As for the study in general: For malignant and benign thyroid patients, tumor or nodule tissue and blood were the sources whose repertoires were compared. Study-wide points: Significantly higher TCR beta diversity was reportedly seen in malignant thyroid tumors than benign nodules, in blood and tumor.

This clone was detected many times. Its specificity is unknown. Not a single patient had been given any form of treatment at any point before undergoing thyroid surgery. The CDR3 runs 16 residues. Germline CDR1 is SGHRS and CDR2 is YFSETQ. Deletions cut 5 bases from V and 1 base from J, with 17 bases between. Authors' data handling: A classifier of distant metastasis in papillary thyroid cancer was built from CDR3 differences (across clinicopathological groups). TCRdb reanalyzed the PCR reads via MiXCR. The V and J calls follow TCRdb's processing rather than the paper's. The table has 45,000 to 50,000 clones, roughly 23% seen once.

This receptor was taken from a male donor with papillary thyroid cancer or a benign thyroid nodule (not recorded which). Some clones in this sample may be carry-over from other donors' samples. Sequenced: blood. The V gene is TRBV5-1, the J gene TRBJ2-3, with D possibly being TRBD1 (6 bases). CDR3 protein: CASSSFTGKGTDTQYF. In nucleotides, the CDR3 is TGCGCCAGCAGTTCATTTACAGGGAAGGGCACAGATACGCAGTATTTT.